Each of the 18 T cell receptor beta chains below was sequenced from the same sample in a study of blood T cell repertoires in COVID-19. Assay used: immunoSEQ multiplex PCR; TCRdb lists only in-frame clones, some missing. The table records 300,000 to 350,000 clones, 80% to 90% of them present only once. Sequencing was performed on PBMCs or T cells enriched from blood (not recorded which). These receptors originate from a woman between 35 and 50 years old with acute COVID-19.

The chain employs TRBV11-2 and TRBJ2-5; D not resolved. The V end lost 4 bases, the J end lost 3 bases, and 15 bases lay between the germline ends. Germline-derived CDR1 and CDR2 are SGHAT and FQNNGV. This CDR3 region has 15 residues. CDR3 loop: CASSSFRSSEETQYF. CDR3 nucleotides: TGTGCCAGCAGCTCATTCCGGAGTTCGGAAGAGACCCAGTACTTC.

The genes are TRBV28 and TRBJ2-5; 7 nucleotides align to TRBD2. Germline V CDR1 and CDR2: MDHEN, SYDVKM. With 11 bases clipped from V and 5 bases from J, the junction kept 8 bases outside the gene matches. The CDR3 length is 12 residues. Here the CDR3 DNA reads TGTGCCTGCCAGGGAGGGCTGGAGACCCAGTACTTC. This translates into CACQGGLETQYF.

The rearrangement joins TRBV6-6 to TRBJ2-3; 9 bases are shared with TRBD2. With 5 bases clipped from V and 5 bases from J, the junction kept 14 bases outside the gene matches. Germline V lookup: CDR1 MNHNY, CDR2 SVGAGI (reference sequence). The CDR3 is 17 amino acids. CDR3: CASSPPLGGRAVDTQYF. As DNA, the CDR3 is TGTGCCAGCAGTCCCCCTTTAGGCGGGAGGGCGGTAGATACGCAGTATTTT.

CDR3: CASSRGTVGNTIYF. The CDR3 DNA reads TGTGCCAGCTCCCGCGGGACGGTTGGAAACACCATATATTTT. The chain links TRBV18 to TRBJ1-3; D is perhaps TRBD1 (5 bases). From germline, CDR1 is KGHSH and CDR2 LQKENI. The V gene lost 6 bases and the J gene lost 3 bases, with 12 bases spanning the gap. This CDR3 comprises 14 residues.

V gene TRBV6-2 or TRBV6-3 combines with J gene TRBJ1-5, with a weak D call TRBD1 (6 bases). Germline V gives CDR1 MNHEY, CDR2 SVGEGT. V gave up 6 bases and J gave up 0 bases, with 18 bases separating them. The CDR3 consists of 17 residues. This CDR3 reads CASSPFTGTNSNQPQHF. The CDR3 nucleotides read TGTGCCAGCAGCCCCTTTACAGGGACTAATAGCAATCAGCCCCAGCATTTT.

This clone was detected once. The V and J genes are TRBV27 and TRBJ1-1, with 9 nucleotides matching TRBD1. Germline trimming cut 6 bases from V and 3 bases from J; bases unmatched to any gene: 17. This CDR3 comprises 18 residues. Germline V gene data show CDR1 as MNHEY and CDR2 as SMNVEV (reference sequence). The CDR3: CASSASKNRGRMDTEAFF. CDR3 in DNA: TGTGCCAGCAGCGCCTCGAAAAACAGGGGGCGCATGGACACTGAAGCTTTCTTT.

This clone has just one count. Written as DNA, the CDR3 is TGTGCCAGCGGAGGGGTAGGGACGCACGAGCAGTACTTC. Its protein is CASGGVGTHEQYF. The chain has TRBV7-8 and TRBJ2-7, with TRBD2 as a possible D gene (6 bases). V lost 8 bases and J lost 5, with 16 bases in between. The germline CDR1 and CDR2 sequences are SGHVS and FQNEAQ. The CDR3 covers 13 residues.

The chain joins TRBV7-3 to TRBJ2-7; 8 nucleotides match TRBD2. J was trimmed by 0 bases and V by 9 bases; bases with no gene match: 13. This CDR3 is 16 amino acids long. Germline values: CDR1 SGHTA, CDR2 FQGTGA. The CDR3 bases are TGTGCCAGTCGCGCACGATGGCGGGGGGACTCCTACGAGCAGTACTTC. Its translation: CASRARWRGDSYEQYF.

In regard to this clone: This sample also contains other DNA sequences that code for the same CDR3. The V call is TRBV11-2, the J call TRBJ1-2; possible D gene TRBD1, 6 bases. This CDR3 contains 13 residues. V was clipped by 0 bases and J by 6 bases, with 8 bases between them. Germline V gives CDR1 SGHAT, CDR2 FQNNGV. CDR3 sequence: CASSLDRGDGYTF. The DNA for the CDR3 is TGTGCCAGCAGCTTAGACAGGGGCGATGGCTACACCTTC.

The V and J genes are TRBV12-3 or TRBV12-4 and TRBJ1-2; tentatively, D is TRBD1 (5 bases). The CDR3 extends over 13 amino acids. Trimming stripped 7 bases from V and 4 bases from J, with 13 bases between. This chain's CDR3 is CASNPFGGYGYTF. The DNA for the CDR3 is TGTGCCAGCAACCCATTCGGGGGCTATGGCTACACCTTC.

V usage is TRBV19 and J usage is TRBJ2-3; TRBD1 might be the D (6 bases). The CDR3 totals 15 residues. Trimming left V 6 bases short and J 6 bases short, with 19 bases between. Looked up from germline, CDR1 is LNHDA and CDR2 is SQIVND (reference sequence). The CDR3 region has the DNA TGTGCCAGTAGCCTCCGGGACAATACGGCGGATACGCAGTATTTT. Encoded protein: CASSLRDNTADTQYF.

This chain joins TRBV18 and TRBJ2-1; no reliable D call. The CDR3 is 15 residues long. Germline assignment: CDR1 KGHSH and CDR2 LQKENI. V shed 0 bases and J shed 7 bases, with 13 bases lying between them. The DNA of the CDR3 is TGTGCCAGCTCACCACCTACAACCAACACGAATGAGCAGTTCTTC. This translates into CASSPPTTNTNEQFF.

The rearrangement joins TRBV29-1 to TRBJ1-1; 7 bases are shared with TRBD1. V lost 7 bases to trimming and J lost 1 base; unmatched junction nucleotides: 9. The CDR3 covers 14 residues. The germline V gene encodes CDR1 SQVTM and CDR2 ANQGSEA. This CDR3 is CSGEPRGSNTEAFF. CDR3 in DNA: TGCAGCGGAGAGCCCAGGGGGTCGAACACTGAAGCTTTCTTT.

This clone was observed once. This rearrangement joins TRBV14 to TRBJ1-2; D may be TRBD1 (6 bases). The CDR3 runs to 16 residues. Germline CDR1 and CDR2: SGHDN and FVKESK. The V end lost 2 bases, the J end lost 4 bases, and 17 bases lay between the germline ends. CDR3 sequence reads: CASSQTMSAGAYGYTF. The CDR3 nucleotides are TGTGCCAGCAGCCAAACGATGAGTGCAGGGGCCTATGGCTACACCTTC.

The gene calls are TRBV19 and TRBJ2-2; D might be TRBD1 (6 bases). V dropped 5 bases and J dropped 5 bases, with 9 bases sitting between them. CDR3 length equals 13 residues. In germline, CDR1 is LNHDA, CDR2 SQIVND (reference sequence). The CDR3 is CASSAQGTGELFF. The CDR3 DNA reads TGTGCCAGTAGTGCACAGGGTACCGGGGAGCTGTTTTTT.

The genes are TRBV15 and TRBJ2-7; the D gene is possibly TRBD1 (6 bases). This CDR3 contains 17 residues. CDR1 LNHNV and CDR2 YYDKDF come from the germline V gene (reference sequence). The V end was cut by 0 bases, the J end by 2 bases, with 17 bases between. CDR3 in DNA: TGTGCCACCAGCAGAGATGGGGGCACGCAACGTCCCTACGAGCAGTACTTC. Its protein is CATSRDGGTQRPYEQYF.

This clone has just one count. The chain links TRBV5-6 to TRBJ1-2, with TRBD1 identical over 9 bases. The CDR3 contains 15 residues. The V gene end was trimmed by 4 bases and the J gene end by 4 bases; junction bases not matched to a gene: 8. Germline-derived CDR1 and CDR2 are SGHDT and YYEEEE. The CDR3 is CASSRSGTGSYGYTF. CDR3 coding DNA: TGTGCCAGCAGCAGATCCGGGACAGGGAGCTATGGCTACACCTTC.

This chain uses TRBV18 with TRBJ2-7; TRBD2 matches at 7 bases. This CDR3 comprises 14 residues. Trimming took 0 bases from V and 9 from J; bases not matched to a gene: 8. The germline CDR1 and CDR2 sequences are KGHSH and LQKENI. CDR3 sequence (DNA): TGTGCCAGCTCACCACCACTCCAGACTAGCCGGCAGTACTTC. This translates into CASSPPLQTSRQYF. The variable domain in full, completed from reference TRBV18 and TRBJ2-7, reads NAGVMQNPRHLVRRRGQEARLRCSPMKGHSHVYWYRQLPEEGLKFMVYLQKENIIDESGMPKERFSAEFPKEGPSILRIQQVVRGDSAAYFCASSPPLQTSRQYFGPGTRLTVT.